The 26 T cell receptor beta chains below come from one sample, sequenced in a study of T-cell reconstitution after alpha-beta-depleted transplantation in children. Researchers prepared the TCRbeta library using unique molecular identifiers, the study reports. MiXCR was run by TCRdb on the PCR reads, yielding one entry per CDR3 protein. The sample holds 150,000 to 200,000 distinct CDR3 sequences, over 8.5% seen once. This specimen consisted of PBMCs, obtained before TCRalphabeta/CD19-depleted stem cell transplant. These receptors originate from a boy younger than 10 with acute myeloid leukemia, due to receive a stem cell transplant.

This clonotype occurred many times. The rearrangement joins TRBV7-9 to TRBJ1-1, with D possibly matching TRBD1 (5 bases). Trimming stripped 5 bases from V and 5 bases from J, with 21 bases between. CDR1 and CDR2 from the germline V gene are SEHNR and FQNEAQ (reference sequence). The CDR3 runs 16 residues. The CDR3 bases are TGTGCCAGCAGCCCGCCGCATGGAGGGACTTTGACTGAAGCTTTCTTT. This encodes CASSPPHGGTLTEAFF.

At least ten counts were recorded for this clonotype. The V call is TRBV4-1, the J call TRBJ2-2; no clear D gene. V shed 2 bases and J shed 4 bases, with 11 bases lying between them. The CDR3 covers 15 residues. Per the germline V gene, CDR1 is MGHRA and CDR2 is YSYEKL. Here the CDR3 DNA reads TGCGCCAGCAGCCAAACGAAGGTTCGCACCGGGGAGCTGTTTTTT. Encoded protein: CASSQTKVRTGELFF.

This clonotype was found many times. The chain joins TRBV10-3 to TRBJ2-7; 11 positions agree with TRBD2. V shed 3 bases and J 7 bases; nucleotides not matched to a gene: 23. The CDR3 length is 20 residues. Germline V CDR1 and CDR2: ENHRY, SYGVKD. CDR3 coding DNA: TGTGCCATCAGTGACTACGATAATATGGTAAGACTAGCGGGGTTGAGGGAGCAGTACGTC. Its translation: CAISDYDNMVRLAGLREQYV.

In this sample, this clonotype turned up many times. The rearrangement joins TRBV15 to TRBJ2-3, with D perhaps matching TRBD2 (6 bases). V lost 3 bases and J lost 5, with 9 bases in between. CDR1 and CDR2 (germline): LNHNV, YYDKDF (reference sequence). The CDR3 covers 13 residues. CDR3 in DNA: TGTGCCACCAGCAGGGGCGGGGAAGATACGCAGTATTTT. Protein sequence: CATSRGGEDTQYF.

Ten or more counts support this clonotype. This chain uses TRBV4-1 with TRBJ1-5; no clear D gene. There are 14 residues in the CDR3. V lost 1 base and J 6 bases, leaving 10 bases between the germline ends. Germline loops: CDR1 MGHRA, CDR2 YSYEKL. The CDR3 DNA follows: TGCGCCAGCAGCCAAGTGGGATTGGGTCAGCCCCAGCATTTT. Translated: CASSQVGLGQPQHF.

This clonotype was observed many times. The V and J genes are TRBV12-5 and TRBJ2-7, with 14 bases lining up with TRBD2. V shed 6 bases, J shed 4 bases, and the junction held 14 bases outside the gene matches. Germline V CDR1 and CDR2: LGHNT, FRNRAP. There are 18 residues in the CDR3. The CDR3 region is CASGHYRLAGGPRYEQYV. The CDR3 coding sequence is TGTGCTAGTGGCCACTACCGACTAGCGGGGGGGCCTAGGTACGAGCAGTACGTC.

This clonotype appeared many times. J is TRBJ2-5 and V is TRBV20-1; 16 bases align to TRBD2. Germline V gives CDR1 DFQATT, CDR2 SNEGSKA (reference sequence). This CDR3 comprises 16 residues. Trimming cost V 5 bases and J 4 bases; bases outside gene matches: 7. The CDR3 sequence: CSAASGTSGRGETQYF. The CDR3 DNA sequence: TGCAGTGCTGCGTCCGGGACTAGCGGGAGGGGAGAGACCCAGTACTTC.

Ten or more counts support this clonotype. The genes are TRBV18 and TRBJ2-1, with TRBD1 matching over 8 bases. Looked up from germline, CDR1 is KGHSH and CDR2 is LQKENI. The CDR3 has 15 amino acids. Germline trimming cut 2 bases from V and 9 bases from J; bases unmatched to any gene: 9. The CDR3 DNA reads TGTGCCAGCTCACCATCGGACAGGGAAATGGGTGAGCAGTTCTTC. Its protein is CASSPSDREMGEQFF.

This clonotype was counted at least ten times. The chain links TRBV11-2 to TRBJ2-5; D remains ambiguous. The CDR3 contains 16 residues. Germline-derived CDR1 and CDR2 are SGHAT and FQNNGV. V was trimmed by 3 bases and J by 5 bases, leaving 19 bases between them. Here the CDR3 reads CASSFIYVPRRETQYF. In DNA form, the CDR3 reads TGTGCCAGCAGCTTTATTTATGTCCCGAGAAGGGAGACCCAGTACTTC.

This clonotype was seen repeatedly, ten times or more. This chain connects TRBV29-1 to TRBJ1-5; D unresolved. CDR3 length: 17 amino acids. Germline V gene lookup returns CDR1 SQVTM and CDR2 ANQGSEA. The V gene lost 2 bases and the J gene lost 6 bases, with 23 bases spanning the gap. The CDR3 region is CSVENGVRQAKGQPQHF. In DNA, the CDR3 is TGCAGCGTTGAAAACGGGGTCAGGCAGGCCAAGGGTCAGCCCCAGCATTTT.

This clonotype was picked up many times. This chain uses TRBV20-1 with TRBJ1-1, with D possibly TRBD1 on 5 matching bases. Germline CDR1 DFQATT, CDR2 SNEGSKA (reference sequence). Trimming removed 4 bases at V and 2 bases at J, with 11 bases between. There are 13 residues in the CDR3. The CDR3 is CSAKSGPNTEAFF. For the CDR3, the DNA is TGCAGTGCTAAGTCAGGGCCTAACACTGAAGCTTTCTTT.

In DNA form, the CDR3 reads TGTGCCAGCAGCTTAGAGGACAGGGGTCACACCTTC. It is translated as CASSLEDRGHTF. The genes are TRBV7-9 and TRBJ1-2; 9 nucleotides match TRBD1. The J segment lost 12 bases and the V segment lost 1 base, leaving 3 bases of the junction unmatched. The CDR3 consists of 12 residues. The germline V gene encodes CDR1 SEHNR and CDR2 FQNEAQ (reference sequence).

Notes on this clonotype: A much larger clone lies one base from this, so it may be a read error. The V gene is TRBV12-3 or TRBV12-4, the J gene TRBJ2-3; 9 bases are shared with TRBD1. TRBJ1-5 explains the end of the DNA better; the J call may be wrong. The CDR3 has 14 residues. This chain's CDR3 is CASGGDRDTDTQHF. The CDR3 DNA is TGTGCCAGCGGGGGGGACAGGGACACAGATACGCAGCATTTT.

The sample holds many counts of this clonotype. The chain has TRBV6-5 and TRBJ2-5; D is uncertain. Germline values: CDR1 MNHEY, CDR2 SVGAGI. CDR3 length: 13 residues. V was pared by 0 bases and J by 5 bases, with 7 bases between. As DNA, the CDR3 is TGTGCCAGCAGTTACTCTTTCGCGGAGACCCAGTACTTC. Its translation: CASSYSFAETQYF.

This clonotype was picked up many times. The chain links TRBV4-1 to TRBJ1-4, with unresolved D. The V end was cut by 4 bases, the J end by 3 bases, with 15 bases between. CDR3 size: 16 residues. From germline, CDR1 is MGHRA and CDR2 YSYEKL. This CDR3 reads CASSPDLGVANEKLFF. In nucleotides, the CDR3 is TGCGCCAGCAGCCCCGATCTCGGGGTGGCTAATGAAAAACTGTTTTTT.

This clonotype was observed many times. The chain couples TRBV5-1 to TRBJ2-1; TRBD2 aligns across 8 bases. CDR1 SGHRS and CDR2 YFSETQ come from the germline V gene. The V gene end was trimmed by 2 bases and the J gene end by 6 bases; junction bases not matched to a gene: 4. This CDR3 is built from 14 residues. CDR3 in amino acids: CASSFVRGVNEQFF. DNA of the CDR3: TGCGCCAGCAGCTTTGTGCGGGGGGTCAATGAGCAGTTCTTC.

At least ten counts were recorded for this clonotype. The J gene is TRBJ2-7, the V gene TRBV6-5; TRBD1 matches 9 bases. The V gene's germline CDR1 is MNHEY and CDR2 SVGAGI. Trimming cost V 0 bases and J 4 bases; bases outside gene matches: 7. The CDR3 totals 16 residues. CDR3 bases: TGTGCCAGCAGTTACTCCTACGGGGACAGGGATTACGAGCAGTACTTC. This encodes CASSYSYGDRDYEQYF.

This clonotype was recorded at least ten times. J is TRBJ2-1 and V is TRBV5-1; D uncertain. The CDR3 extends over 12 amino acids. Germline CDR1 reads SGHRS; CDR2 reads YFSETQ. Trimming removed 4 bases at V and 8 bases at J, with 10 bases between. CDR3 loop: CASSLNYDEQFF. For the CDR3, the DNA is TGCGCCAGCAGCCTCAATTACGATGAGCAGTTCTTC.

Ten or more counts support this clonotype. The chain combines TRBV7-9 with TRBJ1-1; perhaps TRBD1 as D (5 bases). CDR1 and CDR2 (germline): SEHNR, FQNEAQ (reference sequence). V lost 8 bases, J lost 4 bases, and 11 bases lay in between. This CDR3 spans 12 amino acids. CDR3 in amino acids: CASQGGGTEAFF. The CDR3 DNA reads TGTGCCAGCCAGGGAGGCGGCACTGAAGCTTTCTTT.

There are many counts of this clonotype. In nucleotides, the CDR3 is TGTGCCAGCAGTTTGCGGGACGGCGAAGCTTTCTTT. Encoded protein: CASSLRDGEAFF. The rearrangement links TRBV28 to TRBJ1-1, with a possible D match to TRBD1 (5 bases). Per germline, CDR1 MDHEN and CDR2 SYDVKM. This CDR3 is built from 12 residues. Trimming removed 3 bases from V and 8 bases from J, with 10 bases in between.

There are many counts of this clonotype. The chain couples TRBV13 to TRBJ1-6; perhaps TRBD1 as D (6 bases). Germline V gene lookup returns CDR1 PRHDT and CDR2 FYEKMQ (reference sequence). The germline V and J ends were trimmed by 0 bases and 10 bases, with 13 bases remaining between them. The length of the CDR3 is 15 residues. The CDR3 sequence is CASSLGAGERSPLHF. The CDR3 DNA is TGTGCCAGCAGCTTAGGGGCAGGGGAAAGATCACCCCTCCACTTT.

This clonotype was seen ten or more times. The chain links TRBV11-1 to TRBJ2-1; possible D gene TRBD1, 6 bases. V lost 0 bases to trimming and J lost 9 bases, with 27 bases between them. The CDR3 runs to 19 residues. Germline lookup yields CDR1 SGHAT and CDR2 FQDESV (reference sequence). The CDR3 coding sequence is TGTGCCAGCAGCTTAGCCCTGAAACAGGGTCTTACTTTAAGGGGTGAGCAGTTCTTC. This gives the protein CASSLALKQGLTLRGEQFF.

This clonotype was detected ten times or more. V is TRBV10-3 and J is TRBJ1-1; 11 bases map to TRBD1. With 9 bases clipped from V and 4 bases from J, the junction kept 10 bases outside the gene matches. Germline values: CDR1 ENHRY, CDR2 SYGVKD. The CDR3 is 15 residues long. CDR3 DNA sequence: TGTGCCATACGTGCGGGACAGGGGGGGGGCACTGAAGCTTTCTTT. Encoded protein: CAIRAGQGGGTEAFF.

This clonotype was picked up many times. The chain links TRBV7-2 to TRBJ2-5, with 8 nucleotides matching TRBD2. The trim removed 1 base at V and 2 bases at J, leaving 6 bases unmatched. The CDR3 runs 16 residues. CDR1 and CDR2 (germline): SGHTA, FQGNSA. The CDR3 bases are TGTGCCAGCAGCTTAGAGCGGCGGGGGGCGCAAGAGACCCAGTACTTC. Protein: CASSLERRGAQETQYF.

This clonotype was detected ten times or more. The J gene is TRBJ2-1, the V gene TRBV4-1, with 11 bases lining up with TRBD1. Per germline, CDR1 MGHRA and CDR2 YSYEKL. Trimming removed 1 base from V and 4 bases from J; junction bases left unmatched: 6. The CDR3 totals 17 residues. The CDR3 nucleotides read TGCGCCAGCAGCCAAGGGACAGGGGGCTCGAAATACAATGAGCAGTTCTTC. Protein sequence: CASSQGTGGSKYNEQFF.

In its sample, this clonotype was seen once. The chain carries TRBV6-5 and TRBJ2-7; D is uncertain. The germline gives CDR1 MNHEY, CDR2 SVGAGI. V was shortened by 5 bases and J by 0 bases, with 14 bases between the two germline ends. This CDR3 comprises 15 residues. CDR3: CASSHGQASSYEQYV. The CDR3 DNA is TGTGCCAGCAGTCACGGTCAGGCAAGCTCCTACGAGCAGTACGTC.